This T cell receptor (beta chain) came from a study of blood T cell repertoires in COVID-19. About the research overall: There were acute and convalescent COVID-19 samples, and they came from the United States, Italy and Spain. The analysed material was cDNA or gDNA that came from T cells, B-cell-depleted T cells, or PBMCs.

The germline gives CDR1 SGHNT, CDR2 YENEEA. The CDR3 has 14 residues. Trimming left V 0 bases short and J 12 bases short, with 15 bases between. In the authors' methods: Reference gene primer amplification yielded estimated nucleated cell counts. Clones were read by immunoSEQ multiplex PCR, and TCRdb kept only the in-frame ones, dropping some. D and trimming come from the DNA, and the V and J calls and clone size come from that table. Seen here are over 70,000 clones, 80% observed once, and the top ten hold 15% to 20%. The material sequenced was peripheral blood. The rearrangement uses TRBV11-3 and TRBJ2-1; tentative D call: TRBD2 (5 bases). The receptor was derived from a man between 65 and 85 years old who had recovered from COVID-19. The CDR3, as DNA: TGTGCCAGCAGCTTAGACGGTTCGGAAGAGGGGCAGTTCTTC. Residues: CASSLDGSEEGQFF.